This is a list of T cell receptor beta chains from one sample in a study of blood T cell repertoires in COVID-19. Data came from immunoSEQ multiplex PCR; TCRdb stores just in-frame clones and leaves some out. The sample lists some 100,000 clones; approximately 80% were seen once. Sequenced input: peripheral blood. The receptor set was obtained from a human donor in a cohort sampled during active COVID-19. CDR3s include the opening cysteine and the closing phenylalanine or tryptophan. Each record gives: J gene, clone size, V gene, D gene, CDR3 protein, CDR3 DNA. A D gene is named only where the DNA matches it firmly. The size field is filled for only some rows; it gives once, few, many or a size class.

J: TRBJ1-2; size: .; V: TRBV11-2; D: TRBD1; CDR3: CASSLVRGWAYGYTF; DNA: TGTGCCAGCAGCTTAGTCAGGGGGTGGGCCTATGGCTACACCTTC
J: TRBJ2-1; size: .; V: TRBV19; D: .; CDR3: CASRLAPYNEQFF; DNA: TGTGCCAGTAGGCTAGCGCCCTACAATGAGCAGTTCTTC
J: TRBJ2-7; size: many; V: TRBV15; D: TRBD2; CDR3: CATSRGYGLADSYEQYF; DNA: TGTGCCACCAGCAGAGGTTACGGACTAGCGGATTCCTACGAGCAGTACTTC
J: TRBJ2-5; size: few; V: TRBV9; D: TRBD2; CDR3: CASSVPSGGETQYF; DNA: TGTGCCAGCAGCGTGCCTAGCGGGGGAGAGACCCAGTACTTC
J: TRBJ2-3; size: .; V: TRBV15; D: .; CDR3: CASRRSGTDTQYF; DNA: TGTGCCAGTCGGAGGTCGGGCACAGATACGCAGTATTTT
J: TRBJ2-7; size: .; V: TRBV5-1; D: TRBD2; CDR3: CASSQLAGASYEQYF; DNA: TGCGCCAGCAGCCAACTAGCGGGGGCCTCCTACGAGCAGTACTTC
J: TRBJ1-6; size: few; V: TRBV28; D: TRBD1; CDR3: CASNAPGQGNLPLHF; DNA: TGTGCCAGCAATGCCCCGGGACAGGGGAATTTACCCCTCCACTTT
J: TRBJ1-2; size: once; V: TRBV29-1; D: TRBD1; CDR3: CSVKDRGYYGYTF; DNA: TGCAGCGTAAAGGACAGGGGTTACTATGGCTACACCTTC
J: TRBJ1-2; size: .; V: TRBV2; D: .; CDR3: CASSRENYGYTF; DNA: TGTGCCAGCAGTCGAGAAAACTATGGCTACACCTTC
J: TRBJ2-2; size: .; V: TRBV19; D: .; CDR3: CATLLTAGGTGELFF; DNA: TGTGCCACTTTACTGACAGCCGGGGGCACCGGGGAGCTGTTTTTT
J: TRBJ2-1; size: .; V: TRBV6-2/TRBV6-3; D: .; CDR3: CASSIKIQLYNEQFF; DNA: TGTGCCAGCAGTATCAAAATCCAACTATACAATGAGCAGTTCTTC
J: TRBJ1-1; size: .; V: TRBV27; D: TRBD1; CDR3: CASSRRDRGRTEAFF; DNA: TGTGCCAGCAGTCGACGGGACAGGGGGAGGACTGAAGCTTTCTTT
J: TRBJ1-6; size: .; V: TRBV5-4; D: .; CDR3: CASSVGGYNSPLHF; DNA: TGTGCCAGCAGCGTAGGGGGATATAATTCACCCCTCCACTTT
J: TRBJ1-1; size: once; V: TRBV25-1; D: .; CDR3: CASLATVGTEAFF; DNA: TGTGCCAGTCTGGCCACAGTGGGCACTGAAGCTTTCTTT
J: TRBJ2-1; size: few; V: TRBV5-1; D: .; CDR3: CASSLYRQGKAYNEQFF; DNA: TGCGCCAGCAGCTTGTATCGGCAGGGGAAGGCGTACAATGAGCAGTTCTTC
J: TRBJ1-2; size: .; V: TRBV6-5; D: .; CDR3: CASRDRPPLF; DNA: TGTGCCAGCAGAGACAGGCCTCCTCTCTTC
J: TRBJ2-7; size: .; V: TRBV10-3; D: .; CDR3: CAISESGRYYEQYF; DNA: TGTGCCATCAGTGAGTCTGGCAGGTACTACGAGCAGTACTTC
J: TRBJ2-7; size: .; V: TRBV6-6; D: .; CDR3: CASSYVVWPNNF; DNA: TGTGCCAGCAGTTACGTTGTTTGGCCCAATAATTTC
J: TRBJ1-2; size: .; V: TRBV6-5; D: .; CDR3: CASSSLGGYTF; DNA: TGTGCCAGCAGTTCCCTCGGGGGCTACACCTTC
J: TRBJ1-5; size: .; V: TRBV6-5; D: .; CDR3: CASRGREGNQPQHF; DNA: TGTGCCAGCAGGGGGCGCGAGGGCAATCAGCCCCAGCATTTT
J: TRBJ1-2; size: .; V: TRBV18; D: .; CDR3: CASSPVWDTLYGYTF; DNA: TGTGCCAGCTCACCAGTCTGGGACACCCTCTATGGCTACACCTTC
J: TRBJ2-1; size: few; V: TRBV4-1; D: TRBD1; CDR3: CASSPLGDRAYNEQFF; DNA: TGCGCCAGCAGCCCACTGGGGGACAGGGCGTACAATGAGCAGTTCTTC
J: TRBJ1-2; size: .; V: TRBV6-5; D: .; CDR3: CASRVQDGYGYTF; DNA: TGTGCCAGCAGGGTACAGGACGGTTATGGCTACACCTTC
J: TRBJ2-1; size: .; V: TRBV7-9; D: TRBD2; CDR3: CASSFVRGGRNEQFF; DNA: TGTGCCAGCAGCTTCGTGCGGGGGGGCCGGAATGAGCAGTTCTTC
J: TRBJ1-5; size: .; V: TRBV7-9; D: .; CDR3: CASSRTRAPEGNQPQHF; DNA: TGTGCCAGCAGCCGCACCAGGGCGCCCGAGGGCAATCAGCCCCAGCATTTT
J: TRBJ1-2; size: .; V: TRBV9; D: .; CDR3: CASSVRDTSYGYTF; DNA: TGTGCCAGCAGCGTCCGGGACACTTCCTATGGCTACACCTTC
J: TRBJ2-5; size: .; V: TRBV5-4; D: TRBD2; CDR3: CASSPGTSHKTQYF; DNA: TGTGCCAGCAGCCCCGGGACTAGTCATAAAACCCAGTACTTC
J: TRBJ2-1; size: .; V: TRBV18; D: TRBD2; CDR3: CASSPPFYRGGDYNEQFF; DNA: TGTGCCAGCTCACCACCGTTTTACCGGGGGGGGGACTACAATGAGCAGTTCTTC
J: TRBJ2-7; size: .; V: TRBV15; D: TRBD1; CDR3: CATSRGGTGAEQYF; DNA: TGTGCCACCAGCAGGGGGGGGACAGGGGCCGAGCAGTACTTC
J: TRBJ1-6; size: .; V: TRBV5-6; D: TRBD1; CDR3: CASSLGTGGFNSPLHF; DNA: TGTGCCAGCAGCTTGGGGACAGGGGGTTTTAATTCACCCCTCCACTTT
J: TRBJ2-4; size: .; V: TRBV20-1; D: TRBD2; CDR3: CSASSGGDPKNIQYF; DNA: TGCAGTGCTAGTAGCGGGGGGGATCCCAAAAACATTCAGTACTTC
J: TRBJ2-7; size: few; V: TRBV13; D: TRBD1; CDR3: CASSSNRGQYF; DNA: TGTGCCAGCAGCTCCAACAGGGGGCAGTACTTC
J: TRBJ1-3; size: .; V: TRBV18; D: TRBD1; CDR3: CASSQQTGMAGNTIYF; DNA: TGTGCCAGCTCACAACAGACAGGGATGGCTGGAAACACCATATATTTT
J: TRBJ2-5; size: few; V: TRBV12-3/TRBV12-4; D: .; CDR3: CASSSGRETQYF; DNA: TGTGCCAGCAGCTCAGGGAGGGAGACCCAGTACTTC
J: TRBJ2-7; size: .; V: TRBV7-2; D: TRBD1; CDR3: CASSVGQGAKEQYF; DNA: TGTGCCAGCAGCGTGGGACAGGGGGCTAAAGAGCAGTACTTC
J: TRBJ2-2; size: .; V: TRBV7-2; D: TRBD1; CDR3: CASRGQGAVGELFF; DNA: TGTGCCAGCAGAGGACAGGGGGCAGTCGGGGAGCTGTTTTTT
J: TRBJ2-3; size: .; V: TRBV4-3; D: TRBD2; CDR3: CASSPQRGGADTQYF; DNA: TGCGCCAGCAGCCCTCAGCGGGGGGGCGCAGATACGCAGTATTTT
J: TRBJ2-1; size: .; V: TRBV5-1; D: TRBD2; CDR3: CASSLIAGDYNEQFF; DNA: TGCGCCAGCAGCTTGATAGCGGGGGACTACAATGAGCAGTTCTTC
J: TRBJ2-2; size: .; V: TRBV7-9; D: TRBD1; CDR3: CASSPRQGDGELFF; DNA: TGTGCCAGCAGCCCGAGACAGGGGGACGGGGAGCTGTTTTTT
J: TRBJ2-1; size: .; V: TRBV5-8; D: TRBD1; CDR3: CASSPDRVKQFF; DNA: TGTGCCAGCAGCCCAGACAGGGTTAAGCAGTTCTTC
J: TRBJ2-4; size: .; V: TRBV18; D: TRBD1; CDR3: CASSPGQGGNIQYF; DNA: TGTGCCAGCTCACCCGGACAGGGCGGAAACATTCAGTACTTC
J: TRBJ1-5; size: few; V: TRBV28; D: .; CDR3: CASRFNNQPQHF; DNA: TGTGCCAGCAGATTTAACAATCAGCCCCAGCATTTT
J: TRBJ2-7; size: .; V: TRBV28; D: TRBD1; CDR3: CASSTGQVRYEQYF; DNA: TGTGCCAGCAGTACAGGACAGGTCCGGTACGAGCAGTACTTC
J: TRBJ1-2; size: .; V: TRBV5-1; D: .; CDR3: CASSQGRGAGGFGYTF; DNA: TGCGCCAGCAGCCAGGGTCGAGGCGCTGGGGGGTTCGGCTACACCTTC
J: TRBJ2-7; size: .; V: TRBV28; D: .; CDR3: CASSLASTGGGYEQYF; DNA: TGTGCCAGCAGCCTGGCCTCTACAGGGGGGGGATACGAGCAGTACTTC
J: TRBJ1-2; size: .; V: TRBV3-1/TRBV3-2; D: TRBD1; CDR3: CASSQGDSYGYTF; DNA: TGTGCCAGCAGCCAAGGGGACAGCTATGGCTACACCTTC
J: TRBJ1-1; size: .; V: TRBV2; D: TRBD1; CDR3: CASSWTGRNTEAFF; DNA: TGTGCCAGCAGTTGGACAGGGAGAAACACTGAAGCTTTCTTT
J: TRBJ2-5; size: once; V: TRBV3-1/TRBV3-2; D: .; CDR3: CASSPTPGLQETQYF; DNA: TGTGCCAGCAGCCCCACCCCGGGACTGCAAGAGACCCAGTACTTC
J: TRBJ2-7; size: .; V: TRBV5-5; D: TRBD1; CDR3: CASSLQGAASYEQYF; DNA: TGTGCCAGCAGCTTACAGGGGGCGGCGTCCTACGAGCAGTACTTC
J: TRBJ1-2; size: few; V: TRBV5-4; D: .; CDR3: CASSLGGNYGYTF; DNA: TGTGCCAGCAGCTTAGGAGGGAACTATGGCTACACCTTC
J: TRBJ1-1; size: .; V: TRBV14; D: .; CDR3: CASSQTNARGMNTEAFF; DNA: TGTGCCAGCAGCCAAACTAACGCAAGGGGGATGAACACTGAAGCTTTCTTT
J: TRBJ2-7; size: .; V: TRBV6-5; D: TRBD2; CDR3: CASSRGLAGTYEQYF; DNA: TGTGCCAGCAGCCGGGGACTAGCGGGGACCTACGAGCAGTACTTC
J: TRBJ2-5; size: .; V: TRBV6-5; D: .; CDR3: CASSLAEETQYF; DNA: TGTGCCAGTTCGTTGGCGGAAGAGACCCAGTACTTC